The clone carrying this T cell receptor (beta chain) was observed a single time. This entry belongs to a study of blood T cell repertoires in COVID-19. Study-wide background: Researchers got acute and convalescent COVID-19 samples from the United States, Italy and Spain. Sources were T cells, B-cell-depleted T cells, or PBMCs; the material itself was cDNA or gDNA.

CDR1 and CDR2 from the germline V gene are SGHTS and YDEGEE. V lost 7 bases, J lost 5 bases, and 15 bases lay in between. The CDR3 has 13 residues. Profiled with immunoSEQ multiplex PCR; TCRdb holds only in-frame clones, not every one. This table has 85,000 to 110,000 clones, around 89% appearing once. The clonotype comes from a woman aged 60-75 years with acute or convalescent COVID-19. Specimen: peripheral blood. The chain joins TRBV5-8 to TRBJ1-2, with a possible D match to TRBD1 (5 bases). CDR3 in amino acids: CASSLGGWYGYTF. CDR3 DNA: TGTGCCAGCTCCCTGGGGGGATGGTATGGCTACACCTTC.